A single sample gave rise to the 11 T cell receptor beta chains below, sequenced in a study of T cell responses to AZD1222 COVID-19 vaccine. The assay was immunoSEQ multiplex PCR, and TCRdb's table has in-frame clones only and misses some. The data contain 90,000 to 150,000 clones, more than 80% of them singletons. The material was peripheral blood, obtained 28 days after the second dose of the MenACWY control vaccine. The origin of the receptors is an adult who received the MenACWY meningococcal vaccine as a control.

V usage is TRBV5-1 and J usage is TRBJ1-6; no definite D call. The germline V and J ends were trimmed by 0 bases and 10 bases, with 14 bases remaining between them. The CDR3 covers 15 residues. The germline V gene has CDR1 SGHRS and CDR2 YFSETQ. In nucleotides, the CDR3 is TGCGCCAGCAGCTTGGGAAGAAAATCAGGCTCACCCCTCCACTTT. Its translation: CASSLGRKSGSPLHF.

This chain connects TRBV28 to TRBJ1-1; no clear D. The length of the CDR3 is 14 residues. Germline V gives CDR1 MDHEN, CDR2 SYDVKM. The V end was cut by 6 bases, the J end by 1 base, with 12 bases between. CDR3 sequence reads: CASRLDGRNTEAFF. The CDR3 coding sequence is TGTGCCAGCAGGTTGGACGGGAGGAACACTGAAGCTTTCTTT.

CDR3: CASSFQTGVNTEAFF. CDR3 sequence (DNA): TGTGCCAGCAGCTTCCAGACAGGAGTGAACACTGAAGCTTTCTTT. This chain uses TRBV7-9 with TRBJ1-1, with D perhaps matching TRBD1 (6 bases). Germline V gene data show CDR1 as SEHNR and CDR2 as FQNEAQ (reference sequence). V lost 3 bases and J lost 0, with 11 bases in between. The CDR3 is 15 residues long.

The table lists this clone with a few counts. The DNA of the CDR3 is TGTGCCAGCAGCTCCGGGACCCTCGCCGCCACAGATACGCAGTATTTT. Translated, it gives CASSSGTLAATDTQYF. This rearrangement joins TRBV7-9 to TRBJ2-3; D is possibly TRBD1 or TRBD2 (5 bases each). CDR3 size: 16 residues. The ends were cut back, 4 bases at V and 2 bases at J, with 16 bases in the middle. Germline-derived CDR1 and CDR2 are SEHNR and FQNEAQ (reference sequence).

The chain uses TRBV7-2 and TRBJ2-3; either TRBD1 or TRBD2 may fit D (6 bases each). The germline V gene has CDR1 SGHTA and CDR2 FQGNSA. There are 17 residues in the CDR3. The germline V and J ends were trimmed by 1 base and 6 bases, with 20 bases remaining between them. The CDR3 nucleotides are TGTGCCAGCAGCTTAGTGTCGGGGGAGAAAAGGGGGGATACGCAGTATTTT. It encodes CASSLVSGEKRGDTQYF. Full variable domain (missing parts from reference TRBV7-2 and TRBJ2-3): GAGVSQSPSNKVTEKGKDVELRCDPISGHTALYWYRQSLGQGLEFLIYFQGNSAPDKSGLPSDRFSAERTGGSVSTLTIQRTQQEDSAVYLCASSLVSGEKRGDTQYFGPGTRLTVL.

The V call is TRBV2, the J call TRBJ2-7; possibly TRBD2 for D (5 bases). Trimming removed 6 bases at V and 1 base at J, with 10 bases between. The germline gives CDR1 SNHLY, CDR2 FYNNEI. The CDR3 consists of 13 residues. CDR3 sequence reads: CASSYEGSYEQYF. Written as DNA, the CDR3 is TGTGCCAGCAGCTATGAGGGTTCCTACGAGCAGTACTTC.

The chain employs TRBV28 and TRBJ1-5, with a possible D match to TRBD1 (5 bases). This CDR3 comprises 17 residues. V was pared by 5 bases and J by 1 base, with 18 bases between. Germline CDR1 is MDHEN and CDR2 is SYDVKM. This CDR3 is CASSRNSKYRSNQPQHF. Here the CDR3 DNA reads TGTGCCAGCAGTCGAAATTCTAAATACAGGAGCAATCAGCCCCAGCATTTT.

The chain joins TRBV19 to TRBJ2-4; a weak D match, TRBD1 (6 bases). V shed 3 bases and J shed 0 bases, with 9 bases lying between them. The CDR3 runs 15 residues. Germline CDR1 LNHDA, CDR2 SQIVND (reference sequence). CDR3 amino acids: CASSISGEAKNIQYF. In nucleotides, the CDR3 is TGTGCCAGTAGTATTTCAGGGGAAGCCAAAAACATTCAGTACTTC.

This clone was recorded only once. A junction boundary mismatches the germline segment, possibly from a read error. V usage is TRBV6-2 or TRBV6-3 and J usage is TRBJ2-5, with 9 bases that match TRBD1. Germline-derived CDR1 and CDR2 are MNHEY and SVGEGT. The CDR3 covers 21 residues. The DNA for the CDR3 is TGTGCCACCAGTTACGGATTTCCGGGACAGGGAACCCTCCCTTACCAAGAGACCCAGTACTTC. Translation gives CATSYGFPGQGTLPYQETQYF.

The chain combines TRBV10-3 with TRBJ1-5; D call uncertain. CDR1 is ENHRY, CDR2 SYGVKD, per germline. V was shortened by 6 bases and J by 4 bases, with 10 bases between the two germline ends. This CDR3 has 13 residues. The CDR3 nucleotides read TGTGCCATCAGCGGGGAGTTTAATCAGCCCCAGCATTTT. This encodes CAISGEFNQPQHF.

V usage is TRBV5-1 and J usage is TRBJ2-1; the D is unclear. Germline V lookup: CDR1 SGHRS, CDR2 YFSETQ. V was cut by 4 bases and J by 5 bases, with 13 bases left in between. This CDR3 spans 14 amino acids. This chain's CDR3 is CASSKETQNNEQFF. Here the CDR3 DNA reads TGCGCCAGCAGCAAAGAGACACAGAACAATGAGCAGTTCTTC.